This is a list of T cell receptor beta chains from one sample in a study of cytomegalovirus exposure and HLA in healthy donors. Generated by immunoSEQ multiplex PCR, the TCRdb table keeps only in-frame clones and is missing some. The sample includes roughly 130,000 clones, roughly 80% seen only once; the top ten take 1.2%. The material sequenced was PBMCs. The receptors were gathered from a boy aged 5-17 years in good health and CMV-seronegative. The CDR3 runs from the conserved cysteine through the conserved F or W. Fields, in order: D gene, J gene, V gene, clone size, CDR3 protein, CDR3 DNA. D genes are given only for firm matches. Clone size is not always given. Where it is, it says once, few, many or a class for expanded clones.

d_gene: NA; j_gene: TRBJ1-4; v_gene: TRBV19; abundance: once; CDR3aa: CASSEVNEKLFF; CDR3nt: TGTGCCAGTAGTGAGGTTAATGAAAAACTGTTTTTT
d_gene: NA; j_gene: TRBJ2-1; v_gene: TRBV10-3; abundance: once; CDR3aa: CAISVIGGTFSYNEQFF; CDR3nt: TGTGCCATCAGCGTCATTGGCGGGACCTTCTCCTACAATGAGCAGTTCTTC
d_gene: TRBD2; j_gene: TRBJ2-7; v_gene: TRBV28; abundance: NA; CDR3aa: CASSFPGRGSTSGRTPSSYEQYF; CDR3nt: TGTGCCAGCAGTTTTCCTGGCAGGGGTTCGACTAGCGGGAGGACACCGTCCTCCTACGAGCAGTACTTC
d_gene: NA; j_gene: TRBJ1-2; v_gene: TRBV4-1; abundance: few; CDR3aa: CASSRDYGGDGYTF; CDR3nt: TGCGCCAGCAGCCGAGACTATGGGGGGGATGGCTACACCTTC
d_gene: NA; j_gene: TRBJ1-1; v_gene: TRBV5-4; abundance: few; CDR3aa: CASSFRGSTEAFF; CDR3nt: TGTGCCAGCAGCTTCAGGGGCTCCACTGAAGCTTTCTTT
d_gene: NA; j_gene: TRBJ2-2; v_gene: TRBV15; abundance: NA; CDR3aa: CATSQPPGGNTGELFF; CDR3nt: TGTGCCACCAGCCAGCCCCCGGGTGGTAACACCGGGGAGCTGTTTTTT
d_gene: NA; j_gene: TRBJ2-6; v_gene: TRBV29-1; abundance: NA; CDR3aa: CSVEDQGDNDLSVLTF; CDR3nt: TGCAGCGTTGAAGATCAAGGGGACAATGACTTATCGGTCCTGACTTTC
d_gene: TRBD1; j_gene: TRBJ2-7; v_gene: TRBV18; abundance: NA; CDR3aa: CASSPTGQTYEQYF; CDR3nt: TGTGCCAGCTCACCAACGGGACAGACCTACGAGCAGTACTTC
d_gene: TRBD2; j_gene: TRBJ2-7; v_gene: TRBV5-1; abundance: NA; CDR3aa: CASKELAGVEQYF; CDR3nt: TGCGCCAGCAAGGAACTAGCGGGAGTTGAGCAGTACTTC
d_gene: TRBD1; j_gene: TRBJ2-3; v_gene: TRBV5-1; abundance: NA; CDR3aa: CASSNNDRGKTDTQYF; CDR3nt: TGCGCCAGCAGCAATAATGACAGGGGTAAAACAGATACGCAGTATTTT
d_gene: NA; j_gene: TRBJ2-5; v_gene: TRBV5-4; abundance: NA; CDR3aa: CASSLRGQETQYF; CDR3nt: TGTGCCAGCAGCTTACGGGGCCAAGAGACCCAGTACTTC
d_gene: TRBD2; j_gene: TRBJ2-3; v_gene: TRBV15; abundance: NA; CDR3aa: CATSGQGPSGKDTQYF; CDR3nt: TGTGCCACCAGCGGCCAGGGACCCAGCGGGAAGGATACGCAGTATTTT
d_gene: TRBD2; j_gene: TRBJ2-7; v_gene: TRBV2; abundance: NA; CDR3aa: CASSKGLTLEQYF; CDR3nt: TGTGCCAGCAGCAAGGGACTAACACTGGAGCAGTACTTC
d_gene: NA; j_gene: TRBJ2-3; v_gene: TRBV7-6; abundance: few; CDR3aa: CASSLGGDTDTQYF; CDR3nt: TGTGCCAGCAGCTTGGGCGGGGACACAGATACGCAGTATTTT
d_gene: NA; j_gene: TRBJ2-2; v_gene: TRBV6-5; abundance: NA; CDR3aa: CASSYERKSGTGELFF; CDR3nt: TGTGCCAGCAGTTACGAACGGAAATCGGGCACCGGGGAGCTGTTTTTT
d_gene: NA; j_gene: TRBJ2-1; v_gene: TRBV29-1; abundance: NA; CDR3aa: CSVRLAYNEQFF; CDR3nt: TGCAGCGTTCGACTAGCCTACAATGAGCAGTTCTTC
d_gene: TRBD1; j_gene: TRBJ2-7; v_gene: TRBV11-3; abundance: NA; CDR3aa: CASSSPDRGLWEQYF; CDR3nt: TGTGCCAGCAGCTCCCCGGACAGGGGGCTATGGGAGCAGTACTTC
d_gene: TRBD2; j_gene: TRBJ2-2; v_gene: TRBV6-5; abundance: NA; CDR3aa: CASSQLAGTGELFF; CDR3nt: TGTGCCAGCAGTCAACTAGCGGGGACCGGGGAGCTGTTTTTT
d_gene: NA; j_gene: TRBJ2-1; v_gene: TRBV6-5; abundance: NA; CDR3aa: CASAPRTTFTLKQFF; CDR3nt: TGTGCCAGCGCCCCCAGGACTACCTTCACCCTTAAGCAGTTCTTC
d_gene: NA; j_gene: TRBJ2-6; v_gene: TRBV7-9; abundance: NA; CDR3aa: CASSLAGAGANVLTF; CDR3nt: TGTGCCAGCAGCTTAGCAGGGGCTGGGGCCAACGTCCTGACTTTC
d_gene: NA; j_gene: TRBJ2-7; v_gene: TRBV6-5; abundance: few; CDR3aa: CASSYGGWYEQYF; CDR3nt: TGTGCCAGCAGTTACGGCGGCTGGTACGAGCAGTACTTC
d_gene: TRBD2; j_gene: TRBJ2-5; v_gene: TRBV7-2; abundance: NA; CDR3aa: CASSPTSVLYQETQYF; CDR3nt: TGTGCCAGCAGCCCAACTAGCGTTTTGTACCAAGAGACCCAGTACTTC
d_gene: NA; j_gene: TRBJ2-7; v_gene: TRBV13; abundance: NA; CDR3aa: CASSLNTYEQYF; CDR3nt: TGTGCCAGCAGCTTGAACACCTACGAGCAGTACTTC
d_gene: TRBD2; j_gene: TRBJ2-1; v_gene: TRBV27; abundance: NA; CDR3aa: CASRGRLAAYNEQFF; CDR3nt: TGTGCCAGCAGGGGGAGACTAGCGGCCTACAATGAGCAGTTCTTC
d_gene: NA; j_gene: TRBJ2-3; v_gene: TRBV15; abundance: NA; CDR3aa: CATSRNVRTSTDTQYF; CDR3nt: TGTGCCACCAGCAGGAACGTTAGAACTAGCACAGATACGCAGTATTTT
d_gene: NA; j_gene: TRBJ1-5; v_gene: TRBV4-2; abundance: NA; CDR3aa: CASSQEGAAQPQHF; CDR3nt: TGTGCCAGCAGCCAAGAGGGGGCGGCTCAGCCCCAGCATTTT
d_gene: TRBD2; j_gene: TRBJ2-1; v_gene: TRBV5-4; abundance: NA; CDR3aa: CASSLRLAWYNEQFF; CDR3nt: TGTGCCAGCAGCTTGCGACTAGCGTGGTACAATGAGCAGTTCTTC
d_gene: TRBD2; j_gene: TRBJ2-7; v_gene: TRBV19; abundance: NA; CDR3aa: CASSMVLAGAPYEQYF; CDR3nt: TGTGCCAGTAGTATGGTCCTAGCGGGGGCCCCCTACGAGCAGTACTTC
d_gene: NA; j_gene: TRBJ2-1; v_gene: TRBV5-1; abundance: few; CDR3aa: CASSLVGSSYNEQFF; CDR3nt: TGCGCCAGCAGCTTGGTCGGGAGCTCCTACAATGAGCAGTTCTTC
d_gene: TRBD1; j_gene: TRBJ2-7; v_gene: TRBV30; abundance: NA; CDR3aa: CAWRPGQVSSEQYF; CDR3nt: TGTGCCTGGAGGCCGGGACAGGTTTCCTCCGAGCAGTACTTC
d_gene: NA; j_gene: TRBJ2-6; v_gene: TRBV29-1; abundance: NA; CDR3aa: CSVEKDTDSGANVLTF; CDR3nt: TGCAGCGTTGAAAAGGATACAGACTCTGGGGCCAACGTCCTGACTTTC
d_gene: TRBD1; j_gene: TRBJ1-2; v_gene: TRBV29-1; abundance: few; CDR3aa: CSVLDRERGHGYTF; CDR3nt: TGCAGCGTACTCGACAGGGAACGAGGGCATGGCTACACCTTC
d_gene: TRBD1; j_gene: TRBJ1-4; v_gene: TRBV27; abundance: NA; CDR3aa: CASSFSQQGTNEKLFF; CDR3nt: TGTGCCAGCAGTTTCTCACAACAGGGGACTAATGAAAAACTGTTTTTT
d_gene: NA; j_gene: TRBJ2-1; v_gene: TRBV7-2; abundance: NA; CDR3aa: CASSIYTNEQFF; CDR3nt: TGTGCCAGCAGCATATACACGAATGAGCAGTTCTTC
d_gene: TRBD1; j_gene: TRBJ1-5; v_gene: TRBV6-1; abundance: NA; CDR3aa: CASSDRDRGRGGQPQHF; CDR3nt: TGTGCCAGCAGTGACAGGGACAGGGGGCGCGGGGGTCAGCCCCAGCATTTT
d_gene: TRBD1; j_gene: TRBJ2-5; v_gene: TRBV5-1; abundance: once; CDR3aa: CASSNTGGFETQYF; CDR3nt: TGCGCCAGCAGCAATACAGGGGGGTTTGAGACCCAGTACTTC
d_gene: NA; j_gene: TRBJ1-4; v_gene: TRBV4-1; abundance: NA; CDR3aa: CASSQDGYRSNEKLFF; CDR3nt: TGCGCCAGCAGCCAAGATGGGTACAGATCTAATGAAAAACTGTTTTTT
d_gene: TRBD1; j_gene: TRBJ1-5; v_gene: TRBV4-1; abundance: NA; CDR3aa: CASSQDFQGGQPQHF; CDR3nt: TGCGCCAGCAGCCAAGATTTTCAGGGGGGCCAGCCCCAGCATTTT
d_gene: TRBD2; j_gene: TRBJ2-3; v_gene: TRBV7-8; abundance: NA; CDR3aa: CASSSGTSGRASTDTQYF; CDR3nt: TGTGCCAGCAGCTCTGGGACTAGCGGGAGGGCCAGCACAGATACGCAGTATTTT
d_gene: NA; j_gene: TRBJ2-7; v_gene: TRBV7-9; abundance: NA; CDR3aa: CASSSLYEQYF; CDR3nt: TGTGCCAGCAGCTCCCTATACGAGCAGTACTTC
d_gene: NA; j_gene: TRBJ2-7; v_gene: TRBV13; abundance: NA; CDR3aa: CASSLSGRPEQYF; CDR3nt: TGTGCCAGCAGCTTAAGCGGGCGTCCCGAGCAGTACTTC
d_gene: NA; j_gene: TRBJ1-5; v_gene: TRBV19; abundance: NA; CDR3aa: CASSGRGSSSNQPQHF; CDR3nt: TGTGCCAGTAGCGGCAGGGGAAGTAGTAGCAATCAGCCCCAGCATTTT
d_gene: TRBD2; j_gene: TRBJ2-1; v_gene: TRBV11-3; abundance: NA; CDR3aa: CASSLGLAGGGDEQFF; CDR3nt: TGTGCCAGCAGCTTAGGACTAGCGGGAGGTGGGGATGAGCAGTTCTTC
d_gene: NA; j_gene: TRBJ1-3; v_gene: TRBV6-1; abundance: NA; CDR3aa: CASSATGTSRAGNTIYF; CDR3nt: TGTGCCAGCAGTGCTACCGGGACTTCTCGTGCCGGAAACACCATATATTTT
d_gene: TRBD1; j_gene: TRBJ1-4; v_gene: TRBV6-5; abundance: NA; CDR3aa: CASSYSDRGVEKLFF; CDR3nt: TGTGCCAGCAGTTACTCGGACAGGGGTGTTGAAAAACTGTTTTTT
d_gene: TRBD2; j_gene: TRBJ2-1; v_gene: TRBV5-1; abundance: NA; CDR3aa: CASSLAGGSSYNEQFF; CDR3nt: TGCGCCAGCAGCTTAGCGGGAGGGAGCTCCTACAATGAGCAGTTCTTC
d_gene: NA; j_gene: TRBJ2-7; v_gene: TRBV27; abundance: NA; CDR3aa: CASSPPGPSDPYVEQYF; CDR3nt: TGTGCCAGCAGTCCCCCAGGGCCTAGTGACCCCTACGTAGAGCAGTACTTC
d_gene: TRBD1; j_gene: TRBJ1-1; v_gene: TRBV15; abundance: NA; CDR3aa: CATSRGTGERMNTEAFF; CDR3nt: TGTGCCACCAGCAGAGGCACAGGGGAACGGATGAACACTGAAGCTTTCTTT
d_gene: TRBD2; j_gene: TRBJ2-1; v_gene: TRBV27; abundance: NA; CDR3aa: CASSLSSGRVNEQFF; CDR3nt: TGTGCCAGCAGTTTATCTAGCGGGAGAGTCAATGAGCAGTTCTTC
d_gene: TRBD1; j_gene: TRBJ2-6; v_gene: TRBV19; abundance: few; CDR3aa: CASSIGGTGTNVLTF; CDR3nt: TGTGCCAGTAGTATAGGGGGGACAGGGACCAACGTCCTGACTTTC
d_gene: TRBD1; j_gene: TRBJ2-5; v_gene: TRBV7-9; abundance: NA; CDR3aa: CASSFRGQGTQETQYF; CDR3nt: TGTGCCAGCAGCTTCCGGGGACAGGGGACCCAAGAGACCCAGTACTTC
d_gene: NA; j_gene: TRBJ1-1; v_gene: TRBV27; abundance: NA; CDR3aa: CASWASTEAFF; CDR3nt: TGTGCCAGCTGGGCAAGCACTGAAGCTTTCTTT